These 10 T cell receptor beta chains were sequenced from one sample in a study of early T cells in non-severe SARS-CoV-2 infection (dated by TCRdb to the early 2020s). Libraries were made using 5' RACE. The sequencer was a NextSeq 500. The public reads were reanalyzed by TCRdb: fastp trimming at Q25, MiXCR alignment, in-frame beta chains only. Each entry is one CDR3 protein sequence, shown with its most common DNA and genes. In this sample the table shows roughly 50,000 distinct CDR3 sequences, roughly 7.6% of which occur a single time. Jointly, the top ten make up more than 9% of the sample. Sequenced material: whole blood, taken at baseline. The origin of the receptors is an adult who was a healthcare worker with PCR-confirmed SARS-CoV-2 infection or an uninfected control (not recorded which).

This clonotype turned up a few times. The V call is TRBV18, the J call TRBJ2-1; D is ambiguous. CDR3 length: 17 amino acids. Trimming took 0 bases from V and 2 from J, leaving 14 bases between them. The germline V gene has CDR1 KGHSH and CDR2 LQKENI. The CDR3 region is CASSPPAASFPYNEQFF. Written as DNA, the CDR3 is TGTGCCAGCTCACCACCCGCGGCTAGTTTTCCCTACAATGAGCAGTTCTTC.

This clonotype was detected many times. V is TRBV6-6 and J is TRBJ1-5; D is undetermined. The CDR3 is 16 residues long. Germline loops: CDR1 MNHNY, CDR2 SVGAGI (reference sequence). The V and J ends lost 0 bases and 4 bases respectively, with 13 bases between them. DNA of the CDR3: TGTGCCAGCAGTTACTCGAGCGGGGTTCCAAATCAGCCCCAGCATTTT. It codes for CASSYSSGVPNQPQHF.

This clonotype was observed a handful of times. CDR3 nucleotide sequence: TGTGCCAGCAGCTTAGCATCCCTAGCGGGAGGCTACGAGCAGTACTTC. This gives the protein CASSLASLAGGYEQYF. The chain joins TRBV7-6 to TRBJ2-7, with TRBD2 matching 11 bases. Germline CDR1 SGHVS, CDR2 FNYEAQ. After removal of 0 bases from V and 3 bases from J, the junction contained 4 bases not matched to a gene. This CDR3 has 16 amino acids.

Only a few counts were recorded for this clonotype. The chain is built from TRBV28 and TRBJ2-7; 8 bases are shared with TRBD2. The CDR3 contains 15 residues. Germline CDR1 reads MDHEN; CDR2 reads SYDVKM. Trimming cost V 4 bases and J 5 bases; bases outside gene matches: 10. The CDR3 here is CASSSPGGRVNEQYF. In DNA, the CDR3 is TGTGCCAGCAGTTCCCCGGGGGGGAGAGTGAACGAGCAGTACTTC.

This clonotype was detected only a few times. V usage is TRBV28 and J usage is TRBJ2-7; 11 nucleotides line up with TRBD2. Unmatched junction bases numbered 3, after V lost 2 bases and J lost 0 bases. The CDR3 runs 16 residues. The germline V gene has CDR1 MDHEN and CDR2 SYDVKM. Here the CDR3 reads CASSLGTSGGSYEQYF. The CDR3 DNA reads as TGTGCCAGCAGTTTAGGGACTAGCGGAGGCTCCTACGAGCAGTACTTC.

This clonotype was observed a few times. The chain joins TRBV24-1 to TRBJ2-7; TRBD1 matches 7 bases. V lost 5 bases, J lost 7 bases, and 10 bases stayed unmatched. Germline V CDR1 and CDR2: KGHDR, SFDVKD. The CDR3 spans 14 residues. The CDR3 here is CATSGQGSSWEQYF. DNA for the CDR3: TGTGCCACCAGTGGACAGGGAAGCTCCTGGGAGCAGTACTTC.

The chain carries TRBV12-3 or TRBV12-4 and TRBJ2-3; 7 bases fit TRBD2. The CDR3 totals 14 residues. J gave up 3 bases and V 2 bases, and 2 bases lay outside the gene matches. The CDR3 region has the DNA TGTGCCAGCAGTTTATCGCGGGAGACAGATACGCAGTATTTT. It codes for CASSLSRETDTQYF.

This clonotype was seen at least ten times. This chain links TRBV28 with TRBJ1-5; D perhaps matches TRBD1 (6 bases). CDR3 length: 14 residues. V was pared by 5 bases and J by 7 bases, with 15 bases between. In germline, CDR1 is MDHEN, CDR2 SYDVKM. The CDR3 is CASSQTGTWQPQHF. CDR3 coding DNA: TGTGCCAGCAGTCAAACAGGGACATGGCAGCCCCAGCATTTT.

This clonotype was recorded a few times. J is TRBJ2-2 and V is TRBV6-5; 9 nucleotides align to TRBD1. Per germline, CDR1 MNHEY and CDR2 SVGAGI. Germline trimming cut 4 bases from V and 6 bases from J; bases unmatched to any gene: 3. CDR3 size: 14 residues. The CDR3 region is CASSWDRVAGELFF. The CDR3 DNA reads TGTGCCAGCAGTTGGGACAGGGTGGCCGGGGAGCTGTTTTTT.

This clonotype occurred many times. The chain recombines TRBV24-1 with TRBJ2-7; D is unclear. The CDR3 is made up of 15 amino acids. The V end was cut by 4 bases, the J end by 5 bases, with 17 bases between. Germline V lookup: CDR1 KGHDR, CDR2 SFDVKD. The CDR3 region is CATSDPADPRDEQYF. The CDR3 DNA reads TGTGCCACCAGTGACCCGGCTGACCCTCGGGACGAGCAGTACTTC.